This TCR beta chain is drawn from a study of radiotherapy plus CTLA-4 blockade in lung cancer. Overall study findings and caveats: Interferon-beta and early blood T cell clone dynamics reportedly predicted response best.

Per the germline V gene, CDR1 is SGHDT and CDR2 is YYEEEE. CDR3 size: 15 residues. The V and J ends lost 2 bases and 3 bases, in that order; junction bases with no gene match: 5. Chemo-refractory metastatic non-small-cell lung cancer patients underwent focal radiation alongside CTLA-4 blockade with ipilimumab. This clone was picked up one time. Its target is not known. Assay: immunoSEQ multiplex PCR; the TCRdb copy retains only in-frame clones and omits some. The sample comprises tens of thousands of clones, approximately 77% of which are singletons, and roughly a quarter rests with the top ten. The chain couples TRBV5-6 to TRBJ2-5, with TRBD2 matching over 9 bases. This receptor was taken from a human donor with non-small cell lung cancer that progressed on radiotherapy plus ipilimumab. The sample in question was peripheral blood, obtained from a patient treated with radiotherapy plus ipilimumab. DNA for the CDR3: TGTGCCAGCAGCTTCGGTAGCGGGAGCGAAGAGACCCAGTACTTC. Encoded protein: CASSFGSGSEETQYF.